The 18 T cell receptor beta chains listed next were all sequenced from one sample in a study of T cells in localized non-small cell lung cancer. The table came from immunoSEQ multiplex PCR; TCRdb's copy has only in-frame clones and leaves some out. Among over 10,000 clones listed, 85% to 90% were seen once. The source was peripheral blood, collected before any cancer treatment. The receptors stem from a male donor at least 60 years old with stage I lung adenocarcinoma.

This chain uses TRBV5-1 with TRBJ2-1; TRBD2 aligns across 11 bases. V lost 4 bases and J lost 6; bases outside the gene matches: 9. The V gene's germline CDR1 is SGHRS and CDR2 YFSETQ. The CDR3 is made up of 16 amino acids. CDR3 in amino acids: CASSDGLAGAGNEQFF. The CDR3 DNA is TGCGCCAGCAGCGACGGACTAGCGGGTGCAGGCAATGAGCAGTTCTTC.

The gene calls are TRBV18 and TRBJ1-3, with 8 bases lining up with TRBD1. The CDR3 spans 14 residues. The V gene end was trimmed by 3 bases and the J gene end by 11 bases; junction bases not matched to a gene: 9. The germline V gene encodes CDR1 KGHSH and CDR2 LQKENI. The CDR3 loop is CASSPGQGGNAIYF. CDR3 sequence (DNA): TGTGCCAGCTCACCTGGACAGGGCGGGAACGCCATATATTTT.

J is TRBJ1-5 and V is TRBV4-1; tentative D call: TRBD1 (5 bases). Germline V gene lookup returns CDR1 MGHRA and CDR2 YSYEKL. The CDR3 loop spans 13 amino acids. With 0 bases removed from V and 7 bases from J, the gap between germline ends came to 7 bases. The CDR3 sequence: CASSQDRGQPQHF. Written as DNA, the CDR3 is TGCGCCAGCAGCCAAGATAGGGGCCAGCCCCAGCATTTT.

The genes are TRBV4-3 and TRBJ1-3; D is unclear. The ends were cut back, 4 bases at V and 3 bases at J, with 7 bases in the middle. The CDR3 has 13 amino acids. Germline-derived CDR1 and CDR2 are LGHNA and YSLEER. In DNA, the CDR3 is TGCGCCAGCAGCCCGAGAGTTGGAAACACCATATATTTT. Protein product: CASSPRVGNTIYF.

The J gene is TRBJ2-4, the V gene TRBV28, with D tentatively TRBD1 or TRBD2 (5 bases each). V was cut by 5 bases and J by 0 bases, with 14 bases left in between. Germline CDR1 MDHEN, CDR2 SYDVKM. The CDR3 has 16 amino acids. As DNA, the CDR3 is TGTGCCAGCAGTGCCTCGGGGACCCTAGCCAAAAACATTCAGTACTTC. The encoded protein is CASSASGTLAKNIQYF.

The genes are TRBV5-1 and TRBJ1-6; TRBD1 is a possible D gene (5 bases). This CDR3 contains 13 residues. Germline CDR1 and CDR2: SGHRS and YFSETQ. V lost 7 bases and J 5 bases, leaving 10 bases between the germline ends. The CDR3, as DNA: TGCGCCAGCCGGGTAGGGGATAATTCACCCCTCCACTTT. It specifies CASRVGDNSPLHF.

This rearrangement joins TRBV7-3 to TRBJ2-7, with 9 bases fitting TRBD1. V lost 5 bases and J lost 2; bases outside the gene matches: 10. Germline CDR1 is SGHTA and CDR2 is FQGTGA. The CDR3 is made up of 16 amino acids. The CDR3 DNA reads TGTGCCAGCAGCCCCTCCGGGACAGGGACCCCCTACGAGCAGTACTTC. Residues: CASSPSGTGTPYEQYF.

The chain recombines TRBV4-3 with TRBJ2-1, with a possible D match to TRBD1 (5 bases). Germline CDR1 and CDR2: LGHNA and YSLEER. CDR3 size: 15 residues. Deletions cut 0 bases from V and 7 bases from J, with 13 bases between. As DNA, the CDR3 is TGCGCCAGCAGCCAAGATCACCAGGGCCTAAATGAGCAGTTCTTC. Amino acids: CASSQDHQGLNEQFF.

The rearrangement joins TRBV19 to TRBJ1-5; a weak D match, TRBD1 (5 bases). Germline-derived CDR1 and CDR2 are LNHDA and SQIVND (reference sequence). CDR3 size: 13 residues. V lost 4 bases to trimming and J lost 4 bases, with 8 bases between them. The CDR3: CASSTQGNQPQHF. CDR3 DNA sequence: TGTGCCAGTAGTACGCAGGGTAATCAGCCCCAGCATTTT.

This sequence joins TRBV5-6 and TRBJ2-1, with unresolved D. Germline values: CDR1 SGHDT, CDR2 YYEEEE. The CDR3 covers 13 residues. V was clipped by 2 bases and J by 6 bases, with 9 bases between them. As DNA, the CDR3 is TGTGCCAGCAGCTTTATCGGATTCAATGAGCAGTTCTTC. It is translated as CASSFIGFNEQFF.

The chain employs TRBV6-1 and TRBJ1-5; 8 nucleotides align to TRBD1. The germline CDR1 and CDR2 sequences are MNHNS and SASEGT. This CDR3 contains 17 residues. The trim removed 4 bases at V and 7 bases at J, leaving 15 bases unmatched. The chain's CDR3 is CASSGAPGQVLRQPQHF. The CDR3 DNA reads as TGTGCCAGCAGTGGGGCGCCGGGACAGGTACTCAGGCAGCCCCAGCATTTT.

J is TRBJ2-5 and V is TRBV7-2; 11 bases line up with TRBD2. V shed 5 bases and J 5 bases; nucleotides not matched to a gene: 7. The CDR3 runs to 15 residues. Germline values: CDR1 SGHTA, CDR2 FQGNSA. DNA for the CDR3: TGTGCCAGCAGCCGACGACTAGCGGGGACGGAGACCCAGTACTTC. Its translation: CASSRRLAGTETQYF.

The chain carries TRBV5-6 and TRBJ2-2; no clear D. V lost 4 bases and J 2 bases, leaving 3 bases between the germline ends. This CDR3 spans 12 amino acids. CDR1 SGHDT and CDR2 YYEEEE come from the germline V gene. CDR3 coding DNA: TGTGCCAGCAGCCAAAACACCGGGGAGCTGTTTTTT. Translating it yields CASSQNTGELFF. The variable domain in full, with the rest retrieved from reference TRBV5-6 and TRBJ2-2, is DAGVTQSPTHLIKTRGQQVTLRCSPKSGHDTVSWYQQALGQGPQFIFQYYEEEERQRGNFPDRFSGHQFPNYSSELNVNALLLGDSALYLCASSQNTGELFFGEGSRLTVL.

This rearrangement joins TRBV18 to TRBJ1-1; D may be TRBD1 (5 bases). The CDR3 is 12 amino acids. With 5 bases removed from V and 7 bases from J, the gap between germline ends came to 11 bases. CDR1 KGHSH and CDR2 LQKENI come from the germline V gene. As DNA, the CDR3 is TGTGCCAGCTCAAATGGGCAGGGTGAAGCTTTCTTT. Its translation: CASSNGQGEAFF.

V usage is TRBV27 and J usage is TRBJ2-7, with D perhaps TRBD1 (5 bases). This CDR3 is 13 amino acids long. V lost 5 bases, J lost 3 bases, and 11 bases lay in between. CDR1 is MNHEY, CDR2 SMNVEV, per germline (reference sequence). In nucleotides, the CDR3 is TGTGCCAGCAGTGCCGGACACTACTACGAGCAGTACTTC. The encoded protein is CASSAGHYYEQYF.

V and J are TRBV7-9 and TRBJ2-7; 7 positions match TRBD1. With 5 bases clipped from V and 12 bases from J, the junction kept 13 bases outside the gene matches. CDR3 size: 13 residues. Germline CDR1 is SEHNR and CDR2 is FQNEAQ (reference sequence). The CDR3: CASSDRDGSPAYF. In DNA form, the CDR3 reads TGTGCCAGCAGCGACAGGGACGGATCTCCAGCGTACTTC.

The sample holds one count of this clone. The chain couples TRBV5-1 to TRBJ2-5, with 9 positions matching TRBD2. This CDR3 spans 15 amino acids. Unmatched junction bases numbered 8, after V lost 3 bases and J lost 5 bases. Looked up from germline, CDR1 is SGHRS and CDR2 is YFSETQ. Here the CDR3 reads CASSSGGTSRETQYF. The CDR3 region has the DNA TGCGCCAGCAGCTCGGGAGGGACTAGCCGGGAGACCCAGTACTTC.

The chain is built from TRBV6-1 and TRBJ2-7; possible D gene TRBD1, 5 bases. The V end was cut by 4 bases, the J end by 0 bases, with 16 bases between. CDR1 MNHNS and CDR2 SASEGT come from the germline V gene. This CDR3 is built from 16 residues. CDR3 loop: CASSAESGLSSYEQYF. In nucleotides, the CDR3 is TGTGCCAGCAGTGCGGAATCAGGGCTCAGCTCCTACGAGCAGTACTTC.